A selection of T cell receptor beta chains follows, all from one sample in a study of blood T cell repertoires in COVID-19. Clones were read by immunoSEQ multiplex PCR, and TCRdb kept only the in-frame ones, dropping some. The sample holds approximately 50,000 clones, around 86% seen once. The sample comprised peripheral blood. The source of these receptors is a man over 45 with active COVID-19. Each CDR3 is given with its conserved first and last residue. D genes are given only for firm matches. For some rows the clone size is stated as once, few or many, or as a class when expanded; others skip it.

v_gene	d_gene	j_gene	abundance	CDR3aa	CDR3nt
TRBV19	TRBD1	TRBJ2-7	-	CASSRRQGRDEQYF	TGTGCCAGTAGTCGCCGACAGGGCCGCGACGAGCAGTACTTC
TRBV18	-	TRBJ1-3	once	CASSPGASEGNTIYF	TGTGCCAGCTCACCAGGGGCCTCAGAAGGAAACACCATATATTTT
TRBV7-8	TRBD1	TRBJ1-1	-	CASSLTGGRAFF	TGTGCCAGCAGCCTCACAGGGGGACGAGCTTTCTTT
TRBV21-1	-	TRBJ1-5	-	CANLGGRWGKPQHF	TGTGCCAATCTGGGGGGGCGTTGGGGTAAGCCCCAGCATTTT
TRBV7-2	TRBD2	TRBJ2-3	-	CASSLGTSGSYTQYF	TGTGCCAGCAGCTTAGGGACTAGCGGGAGTTATACGCAGTATTTT
TRBV11-3	TRBD2	TRBJ2-1	-	CASSLMSGVGNNEQFF	TGTGCCAGCAGCTTGATGAGCGGGGTTGGGAACAATGAGCAGTTCTTC
TRBV6-1	TRBD2	TRBJ2-3	-	CASSEGLAGDGTDTQYF	TGTGCCAGCAGTGAAGGTCTGGCGGGAGATGGAACAGATACGCAGTATTTT
TRBV5-1	-	TRBJ2-3	-	CASSLLPGPDTQYF	TGCGCCAGCAGCTTGCTCCCTGGCCCAGATACGCAGTATTTT
TRBV7-2	TRBD1	TRBJ2-1	-	CASSLQGAYNEQFF	TGTGCCAGCAGCTTACAGGGGGCGTACAATGAGCAGTTCTTC
TRBV19	-	TRBJ2-7	-	CASSGTGHGAREQYF	TGTGCCAGTAGTGGTACGGGACATGGGGCGCGAGAGCAGTACTTC
TRBV2	-	TRBJ2-1	few	CASSPELGANEQFF	TGTGCCAGCAGTCCAGAGCTTGGGGCCAATGAGCAGTTCTTC
TRBV12-3/TRBV12-4	-	TRBJ2-7	once	CASSLGGREQYF	TGTGCCAGCAGTCTAGGGGGGCGTGAGCAGTACTTC
TRBV7-9	TRBD1	TRBJ2-5	-	CAIDREETQYF	TGTGCCATCGACAGGGAAGAGACCCAGTACTTC
TRBV4-1	TRBD1	TRBJ1-2	-	CASSQTGGGGYTF	TGCGCCAGCAGCCAGACAGGGGGTGGAGGCTACACCTTC
TRBV6-6	-	TRBJ1-3	-	CASTVGNTIYF	TGTGCCAGCACGGTTGGAAACACCATATATTTT
TRBV9	-	TRBJ2-6	-	CASSASLIEGAGANVLTF	TGTGCCAGCAGCGCGTCGTTAATTGAGGGGGCTGGGGCCAACGTCCTGACTTTC
TRBV6-5	-	TRBJ2-3	-	CATQRGTDTQYF	TGTGCCACCCAGCGGGGCACAGATACGCAGTATTTT
TRBV6-5	TRBD2	TRBJ2-1	-	CASSPGGGGNEQFF	TGTGCCAGCAGCCCGGGAGGTGGAGGCAATGAGCAGTTCTTC
TRBV5-8	TRBD1	TRBJ1-2	few	CASSPEFTGGYGYTF	TGTGCCAGCAGCCCCGAATTCACAGGGGGCTATGGCTACACCTTC
TRBV9	-	TRBJ1-2	once	CASSGRSGGYTF	TGTGCCAGCAGCGGGAGAAGTGGAGGCTACACCTTC
TRBV7-8	-	TRBJ2-2	-	CASSLGGAGGELFF	TGTGCCAGCAGCTTAGGCGGGGCCGGCGGGGAGCTGTTTTTT
TRBV23-1	TRBD1	TRBJ1-2	-	CASSQGRQGRNYGYTF	TGCGCCAGCAGTCAGGGGAGACAGGGGCGCAACTATGGCTACACCTTC
TRBV5-1	-	TRBJ1-1	-	CASSLAREPPEAFF	TGCGCCAGCAGCTTGGCGCGTGAGCCTCCTGAAGCTTTCTTT
TRBV5-5	TRBD1	TRBJ2-4	-	CASSLRGGSDIQYF	TGTGCCAGCAGCTTGAGAGGGGGCTCTGACATTCAGTACTTC
TRBV5-1	TRBD2	TRBJ2-3	-	CASSLASTIAGASTDTQYF	TGCGCCAGCAGCTTGGCCTCCACTATAGCGGGAGCGAGTACAGATACGCAGTATTTT
TRBV7-8	-	TRBJ2-2	-	CASSSNSGIYTGELFF	TGTGCCAGCAGCTCTAACTCCGGGATCTACACCGGGGAGCTGTTTTTT
TRBV10-3	-	TRBJ2-2	-	CAIFRGENTGELFF	TGTGCCATCTTCCGCGGGGAGAACACCGGGGAGCTGTTTTTT
TRBV24-1	-	TRBJ2-1	-	CATSEAGNPFEQFF	TGTGCCACCAGTGAGGCGGGAAACCCTTTTGAGCAGTTCTTC
TRBV18	TRBD2	TRBJ2-1	-	CASSPAGGPNEQFF	TGTGCCAGCTCACCAGCGGGGGGGCCCAATGAGCAGTTCTTC
TRBV2	-	TRBJ1-1	-	CASSEIGGGDTEAFF	TGTGCCAGCAGTGAAATTGGGGGGGGAGACACTGAAGCTTTCTTT
TRBV9	TRBD2	TRBJ2-5	few	CASSDSGGALETQYF	TGTGCCAGCAGCGATAGCGGGGGGGCCTTGGAGACCCAGTACTTC
TRBV7-4	TRBD1	TRBJ1-5	once	CASSAGQGSDQPQHF	TGTGCCAGCAGCGCGGGACAGGGAAGCGATCAGCCCCAGCATTTT
TRBV24-1	TRBD2	TRBJ2-3	-	CATSDTSGEEPDTQYF	TGTGCCACCAGTGACACTAGCGGGGAGGAACCAGATACGCAGTATTTT